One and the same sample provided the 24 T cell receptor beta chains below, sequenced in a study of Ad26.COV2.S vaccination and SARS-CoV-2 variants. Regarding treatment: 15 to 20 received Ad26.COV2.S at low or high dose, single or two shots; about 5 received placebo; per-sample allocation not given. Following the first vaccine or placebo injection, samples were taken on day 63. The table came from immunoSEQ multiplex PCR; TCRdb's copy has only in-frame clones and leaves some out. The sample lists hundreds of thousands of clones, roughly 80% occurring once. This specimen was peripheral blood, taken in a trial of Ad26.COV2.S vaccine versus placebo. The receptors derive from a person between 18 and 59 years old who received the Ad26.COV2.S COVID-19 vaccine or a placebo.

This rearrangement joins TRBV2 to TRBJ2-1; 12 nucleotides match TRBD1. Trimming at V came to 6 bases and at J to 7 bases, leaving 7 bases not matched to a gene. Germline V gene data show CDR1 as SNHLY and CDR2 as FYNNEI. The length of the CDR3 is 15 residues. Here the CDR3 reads CASSSGTGGLNEQFF. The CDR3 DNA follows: TGTGCCAGCAGCTCCGGGACAGGGGGCCTTAATGAGCAGTTCTTC. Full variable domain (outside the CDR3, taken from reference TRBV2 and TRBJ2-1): EPEVTQTPSHQVTQMGQEVILRCVPISNHLYFYWYRQILGQKVEFLVSFYNNEISEKSEIFDDQFSVERPDGSNFTLKIRSTKLEDSAMYFCASSSGTGGLNEQFFGPGTRLTVL.

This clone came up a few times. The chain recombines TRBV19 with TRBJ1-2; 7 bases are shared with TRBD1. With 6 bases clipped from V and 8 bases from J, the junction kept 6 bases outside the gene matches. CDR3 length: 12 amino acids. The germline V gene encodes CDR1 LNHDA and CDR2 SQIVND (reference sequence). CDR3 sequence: CASRKGASGYTF. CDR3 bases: TGTGCCAGTAGAAAGGGGGCTAGCGGCTACACCTTC.

The CDR3 is CASSDLGGSNQPQHF. Written as DNA, the CDR3 is TGTGCCAGCAGTGATTTGGGGGGTAGCAATCAGCCCCAGCATTTT. The chain is built from TRBV6-1 and TRBJ1-5; tentatively, D is TRBD1 (5 bases). The CDR3 length is 15 residues. Germline V lookup: CDR1 MNHNS, CDR2 SASEGT. The germline V and J ends were trimmed by 3 bases and 0 bases, with 9 bases remaining between them.

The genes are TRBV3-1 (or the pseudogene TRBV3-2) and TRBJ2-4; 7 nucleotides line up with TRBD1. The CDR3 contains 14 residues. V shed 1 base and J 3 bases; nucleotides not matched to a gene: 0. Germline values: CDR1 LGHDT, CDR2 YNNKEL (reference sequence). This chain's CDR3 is CASSQGDSKNIQYF. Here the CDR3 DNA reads TGTGCCAGCAGCCAAGGGGACAGCAAAAACATTCAGTACTTC.

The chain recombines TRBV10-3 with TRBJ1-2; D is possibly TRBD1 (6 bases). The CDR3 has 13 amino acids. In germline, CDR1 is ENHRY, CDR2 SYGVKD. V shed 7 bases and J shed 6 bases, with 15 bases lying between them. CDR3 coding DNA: TGTGCCATCAAGAAACAGGGTTTGGATGGCTACACCTTC. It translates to CAIKKQGLDGYTF.

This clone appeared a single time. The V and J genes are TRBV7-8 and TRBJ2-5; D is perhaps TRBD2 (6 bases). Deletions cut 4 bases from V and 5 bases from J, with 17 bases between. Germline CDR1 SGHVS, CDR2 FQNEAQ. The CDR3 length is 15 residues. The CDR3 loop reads CASSSVGLIRETQYF. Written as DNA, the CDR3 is TGTGCCAGCAGCTCGGTGGGACTCATCCGGGAGACCCAGTACTTC. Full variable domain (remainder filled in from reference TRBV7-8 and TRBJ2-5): GAGVSQSPRYKVAKRGQDVALRCDPISGHVSLFWYQQALGQGPEFLTYFQNEAQLDKSGLPSDRFFAERPEGSVSTLKIQRTQQEDSAVYLCASSSVGLIRETQYFGPGTRLLVL.

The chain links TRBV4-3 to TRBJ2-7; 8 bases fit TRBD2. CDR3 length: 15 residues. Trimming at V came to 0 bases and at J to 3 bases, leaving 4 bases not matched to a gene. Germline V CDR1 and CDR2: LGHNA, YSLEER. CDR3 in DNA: TGCGCCAGCAGCCAAGATGATAGCGGGGTCTACGAGCAGTACTTC. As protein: CASSQDDSGVYEQYF.

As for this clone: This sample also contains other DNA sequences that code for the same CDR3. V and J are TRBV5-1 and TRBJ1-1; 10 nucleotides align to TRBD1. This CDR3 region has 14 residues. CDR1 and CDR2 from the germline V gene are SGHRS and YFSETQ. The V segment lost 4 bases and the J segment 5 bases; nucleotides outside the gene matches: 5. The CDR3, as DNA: TGCGCCAGCAGCCTGACAGGGGGCGGAACTGAAGCTTTCTTT. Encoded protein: CASSLTGGGTEAFF.

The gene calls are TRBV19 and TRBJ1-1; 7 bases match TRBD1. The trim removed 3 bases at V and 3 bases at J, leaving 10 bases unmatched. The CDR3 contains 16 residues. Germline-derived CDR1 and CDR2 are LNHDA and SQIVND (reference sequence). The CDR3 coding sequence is TGTGCCAGTAGTATCGGGACAGCTAGGGGGTACACTGAAGCTTTCTTT. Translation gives CASSIGTARGYTEAFF.

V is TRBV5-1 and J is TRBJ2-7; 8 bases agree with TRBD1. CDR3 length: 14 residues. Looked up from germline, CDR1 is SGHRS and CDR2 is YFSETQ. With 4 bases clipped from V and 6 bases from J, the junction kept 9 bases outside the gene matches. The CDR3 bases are TGCGCCAGCAGCAAAGGACAGGGTTTGGTCGAGCAGTACTTC. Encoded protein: CASSKGQGLVEQYF.

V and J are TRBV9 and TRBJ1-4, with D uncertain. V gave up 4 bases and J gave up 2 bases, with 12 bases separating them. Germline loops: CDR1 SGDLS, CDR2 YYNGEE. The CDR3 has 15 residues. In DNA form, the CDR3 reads TGTGCCAGCAGCATAGGACGGTTCACTAATGAAAAACTGTTTTTT. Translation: CASSIGRFTNEKLFF.

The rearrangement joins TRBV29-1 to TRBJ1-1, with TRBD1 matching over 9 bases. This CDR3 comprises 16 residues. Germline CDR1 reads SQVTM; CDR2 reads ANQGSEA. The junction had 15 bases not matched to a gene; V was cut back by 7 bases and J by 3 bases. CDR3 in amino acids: CSAQQGARIGDTEAFF. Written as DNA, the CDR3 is TGCAGCGCCCAACAGGGGGCGCGAATCGGGGACACTGAAGCTTTCTTT.

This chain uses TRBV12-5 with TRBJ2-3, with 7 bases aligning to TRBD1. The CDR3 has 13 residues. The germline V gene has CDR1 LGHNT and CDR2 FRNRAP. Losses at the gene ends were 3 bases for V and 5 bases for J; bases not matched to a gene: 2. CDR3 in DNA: TGTGCTAGTGGTTTAAACAGGGGAGATACGCAGTATTTT. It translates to CASGLNRGDTQYF.

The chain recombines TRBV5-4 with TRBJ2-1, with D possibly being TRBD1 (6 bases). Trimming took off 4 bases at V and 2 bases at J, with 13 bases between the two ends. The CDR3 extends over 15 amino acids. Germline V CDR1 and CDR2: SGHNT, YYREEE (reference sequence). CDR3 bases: TGTGCCAGCAGCCGCTGGGGGCGAACCTACAATGAGCAGTTCTTC. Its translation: CASSRWGRTYNEQFF.

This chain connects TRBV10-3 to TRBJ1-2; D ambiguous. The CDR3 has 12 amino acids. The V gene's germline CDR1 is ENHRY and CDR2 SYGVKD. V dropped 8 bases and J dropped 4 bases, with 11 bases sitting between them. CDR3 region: CAIAGDGYGYTF. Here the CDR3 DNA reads TGTGCCATCGCTGGGGATGGCTATGGCTACACCTTC.

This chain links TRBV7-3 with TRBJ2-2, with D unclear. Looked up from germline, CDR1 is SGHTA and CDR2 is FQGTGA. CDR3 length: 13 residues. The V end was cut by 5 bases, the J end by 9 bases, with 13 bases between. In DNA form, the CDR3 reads TGTGCCAGCAGCATTACGTACGGGCGGGAGCTGTTTTTT. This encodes CASSITYGRELFF.

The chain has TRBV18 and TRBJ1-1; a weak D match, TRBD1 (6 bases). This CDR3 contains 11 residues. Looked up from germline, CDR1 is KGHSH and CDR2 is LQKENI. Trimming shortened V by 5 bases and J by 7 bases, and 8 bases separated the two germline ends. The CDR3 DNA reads TGTGCCAGCTCATCACAGGGTGAAGCTTTCTTT. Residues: CASSSQGEAFF.

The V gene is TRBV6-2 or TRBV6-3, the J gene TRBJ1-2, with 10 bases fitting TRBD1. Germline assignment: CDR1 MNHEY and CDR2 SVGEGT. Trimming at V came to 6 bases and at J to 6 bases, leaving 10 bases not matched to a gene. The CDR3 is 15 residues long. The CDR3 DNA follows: TGTGCCAGCAGCCTTACCCGACAGGGGGCGGATGGCTACACCTTC. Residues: CASSLTRQGADGYTF.

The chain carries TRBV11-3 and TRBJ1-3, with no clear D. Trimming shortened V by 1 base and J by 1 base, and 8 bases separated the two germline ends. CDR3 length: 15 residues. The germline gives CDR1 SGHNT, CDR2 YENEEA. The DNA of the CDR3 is TGTGCCAGCAGCTTAGTAAGAGCTTCTGGAAACACCATATATTTT. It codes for CASSLVRASGNTIYF.

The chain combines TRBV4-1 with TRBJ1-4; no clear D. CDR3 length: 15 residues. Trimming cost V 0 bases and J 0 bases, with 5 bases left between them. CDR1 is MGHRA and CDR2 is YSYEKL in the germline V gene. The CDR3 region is CASSQDDATNEKLFF. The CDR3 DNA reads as TGCGCCAGCAGCCAAGACGATGCAACTAATGAAAAACTGTTTTTT.

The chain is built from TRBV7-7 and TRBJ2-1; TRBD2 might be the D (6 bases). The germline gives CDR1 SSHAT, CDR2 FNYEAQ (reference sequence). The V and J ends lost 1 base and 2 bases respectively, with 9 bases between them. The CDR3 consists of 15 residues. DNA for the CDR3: TGTGCCAGCAGCTTAGGGGACTCCCCCTACAATGAGCAGTTCTTC. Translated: CASSLGDSPYNEQFF.

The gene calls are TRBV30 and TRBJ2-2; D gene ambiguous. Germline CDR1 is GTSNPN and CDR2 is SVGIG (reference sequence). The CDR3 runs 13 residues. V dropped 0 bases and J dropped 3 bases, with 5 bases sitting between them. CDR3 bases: TGTGCCTGGAGTGTTTCAGACACCGGGGAGCTGTTTTTT. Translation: CAWSVSDTGELFF. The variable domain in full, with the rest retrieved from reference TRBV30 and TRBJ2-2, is SQTIHQWPATLVQPVGSPLSLECTVEGTSNPNLYWYRQAAGRGLQLLFYSVGIGQISSEVPQNLSASRPQDRQFILSSKKLLLSDSGFYLCAWSVSDTGELFFGEGSRLTVL.

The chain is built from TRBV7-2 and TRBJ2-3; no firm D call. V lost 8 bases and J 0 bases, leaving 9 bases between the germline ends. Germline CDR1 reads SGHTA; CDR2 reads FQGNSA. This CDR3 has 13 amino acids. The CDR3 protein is CASRWESTDTQYF. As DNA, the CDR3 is TGTGCCAGCCGCTGGGAAAGCACAGATACGCAGTATTTT.

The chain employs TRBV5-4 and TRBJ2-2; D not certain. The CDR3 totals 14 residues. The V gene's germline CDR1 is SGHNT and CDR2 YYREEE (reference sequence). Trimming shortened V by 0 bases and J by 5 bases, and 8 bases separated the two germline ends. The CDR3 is CASSLDIGTGELFF. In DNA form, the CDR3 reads TGTGCCAGCAGCTTGGACATCGGAACCGGGGAGCTGTTTTTT.